This TCR beta chain originates from a study of cytomegalovirus exposure and HLA in healthy donors. General study results and limits: Reports indicated that the classifier achieved high specificity and sensitivity in diagnosing cytomegalovirus status.

Germline CDR1 MGHRA, CDR2 YSYEKL. V shed 4 bases and J 0 bases; nucleotides not matched to a gene: 7. The CDR3 sequence is 16 residues long. On this clone itself: Its antigen remains unidentified.

Libraries were prepared by immunoSEQ multiplex PCR; TCRdb keeps only in-frame clonotypes and omits some of them. This sample has over 150,000 clones, with around nine tenths found just once. What was sequenced was PBMCs. The origin of this receptor is a man aged 18 to 30 in good health and CMV-seropositive. The gene calls are TRBV4-1 and TRBJ2-7; 9 bases are shared with TRBD1. CDR3: CASSLGTGWDSYEQYF. For the CDR3, the DNA is TGCGCCAGCAGCCTGGGGACAGGGTGGGACTCCTACGAGCAGTACTTC.